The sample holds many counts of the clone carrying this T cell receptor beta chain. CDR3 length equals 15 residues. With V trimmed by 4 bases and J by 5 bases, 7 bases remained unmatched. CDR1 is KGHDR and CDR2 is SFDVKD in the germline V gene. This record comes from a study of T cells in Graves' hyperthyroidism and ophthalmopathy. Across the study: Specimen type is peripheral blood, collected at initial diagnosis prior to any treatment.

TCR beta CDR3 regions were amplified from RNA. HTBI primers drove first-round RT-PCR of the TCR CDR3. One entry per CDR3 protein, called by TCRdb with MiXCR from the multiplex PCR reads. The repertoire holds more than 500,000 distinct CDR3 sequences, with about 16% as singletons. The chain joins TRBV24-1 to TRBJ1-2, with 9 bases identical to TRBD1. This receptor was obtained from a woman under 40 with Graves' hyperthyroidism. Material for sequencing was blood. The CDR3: CATSEPGQGEYGYTF. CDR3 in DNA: TGTGCCACCAGTGAACCGGGACAGGGAGAATATGGCTACACCTTC.